This passage covers 2 T cell receptor beta chains from one sample sequenced in a study of T cells expressing NK-cell markers. Using the 5' RACE reads, TCRdb records one entry per CDR3 protein without DNA. The data include 120,000 to 150,000 distinct CDR3 sequences; the top ten clones carry roughly 12%. The specimen sequenced was blood T cells: a sorted CD56 or NKG2C T cell subset, CD4+ or CD8+ T cells, or bulk PBMC T cells (not recorded which). Source of these receptors: a man younger than 35 in good health.

CDR3 region: CASSLSGLPDNEQFF. The chain has TRBV12-3 or TRBV12-4 and TRBJ2-1. CDR3 size: 15 residues.

The chain has TRBV28 and TRBJ2-5; TCRdb's D gene call, TRBD1, goes unchecked for lack of DNA. This CDR3 region has 18 residues. CDR1 MDHEN and CDR2 SYDVKM come from the germline V gene. The CDR3 reads CASRVARVGGETQETQYF.